The 28 T cell receptor beta chains below were found in one sample sequenced in a study of T-cell reconstitution after alpha-beta-depleted transplantation in children. A TCRbeta library incorporating unique molecular identifiers was prepared. From the PCR reads, TCRdb called clonotypes with MiXCR, one entry per CDR3 protein. This sample has 330,000 or so distinct CDR3 sequences, with around 10% found just once. Specimen: PBMCs, collected before TCRalphabeta/CD19-depleted stem cell transplant. The receptors originated from a boy younger than two with acute myeloid leukemia, due to receive a stem cell transplant.

This clonotype came up many times. This sequence joins TRBV7-2 and TRBJ1-2; D is ambiguous. Germline V gene data show CDR1 as SGHTA and CDR2 as FQGNSA. The CDR3 is 14 amino acids. V lost 1 base, J lost 1 base, and 7 bases lay in between. The CDR3, as DNA: TGTGCCAGCAGCTTAGAGCCCGTTAACTATGGCTACACCTTC. Translated: CASSLEPVNYGYTF.

This clonotype was found many times. The V and J genes are TRBV7-2 and TRBJ2-3, with 8 bases aligning to TRBD2. The germline V gene encodes CDR1 SGHTA and CDR2 FQGNSA. CDR3 length: 14 amino acids. The trim removed 4 bases at V and 5 bases at J, leaving 5 bases unmatched. This CDR3 is CASSSTRGGDTQYF. CDR3 nucleotides: TGTGCCAGCAGCTCCACCCGGGGGGGAGATACGCAGTATTTT. Together with reference TRBV7-2 and TRBJ2-3, the CDR3 gives the full variable domain: GAGVSQSPSNKVTEKGKDVELRCDPISGHTALYWYRQSLGQGLEFLIYFQGNSAPDKSGLPSDRFSAERTGGSVSTLTIQRTQQEDSAVYLCASSSTRGGDTQYFGPGTRLTVL.

This clonotype was seen ten or more times. The chain uses TRBV6-6 and TRBJ1-6; the D is unclear. This CDR3 has 11 amino acids. Trimming pared 6 bases from V and 13 bases from J, leaving 10 bases between. Germline CDR1 MNHNY, CDR2 SVGAGI (reference sequence). Here the CDR3 DNA reads TGTGCCAGCAGCCCCATGGGGCCCCTCCACTTT. It yields the protein CASSPMGPLHF.

This clonotype was seen a few times. The rearrangement joins TRBV28 to TRBJ1-2, with 8 bases that match TRBD1. The V gene end was trimmed by 4 bases and the J gene end by 2 bases; junction bases not matched to a gene: 6. Germline V gene sequence: CDR1 MDHEN, CDR2 SYDVKM. CDR3 length equals 15 residues. The chain's CDR3 is CASSWGTGTNYGYTF. The CDR3 coding sequence is TGTGCCAGCAGTTGGGGGACAGGAACGAACTATGGCTACACCTTC.

This clonotype was picked up many times. The CDR3 sequence is CASGRSSYEQYF. The CDR3 DNA reads TGTGCCAGTGGTAGGAGCTCCTACGAGCAGTACTTC. The V call is TRBV10-3, the J call TRBJ2-7; D ambiguous. The CDR3 has 12 residues. CDR1 is ENHRY and CDR2 is SYGVKD in the germline V gene. Deletions cut 10 bases from V and 0 bases from J, with 10 bases between.

The chain recombines TRBV7-3 with TRBJ2-3; weak D call: TRBD2 (6 bases). V lost 7 bases and J 8 bases, leaving 34 bases between the germline ends. Looked up from germline, CDR1 is SGHTA and CDR2 is FQGTGA. This CDR3 spans 19 amino acids. CDR3 sequence reads: CASTSPPTLISGVYITQYF. The DNA for the CDR3 is TGTGCCAGCACCTCTCCCCCCACTCTGATTTCGGGAGTGTATATTACGCAGTATTTT.

Many counts were recorded for this clonotype. CDR3 residues: CASSGQGIMNTEAFF. The CDR3 DNA reads TGTGCCAGCAGCGGACAGGGAATCATGAACACTGAAGCTTTCTTT. This chain connects TRBV9 to TRBJ1-1; 7 bases agree with TRBD1. The germline V gene has CDR1 SGDLS and CDR2 YYNGEE. The CDR3 loop spans 15 amino acids. Trimming at V came to 3 bases and at J to 0 bases, leaving 5 bases not matched to a gene.

There are many counts of this clonotype. The chain combines TRBV7-2 with TRBJ2-1; a weak D match, TRBD2 (5 bases). Germline lookup yields CDR1 SGHTA and CDR2 FQGNSA. Trimming took off 2 bases at V and 6 bases at J, with 8 bases between the two ends. CDR3 size: 13 residues. CDR3 amino acids: CASSLRGFNEQFF. In DNA form, the CDR3 reads TGTGCCAGCAGCTTACGAGGGTTCAATGAGCAGTTCTTC. The entire variable domain, with the rest obtained from reference TRBV7-2 and TRBJ2-1, is as follows: GAGVSQSPSNKVTEKGKDVELRCDPISGHTALYWYRQSLGQGLEFLIYFQGNSAPDKSGLPSDRFSAERTGGSVSTLTIQRTQQEDSAVYLCASSLRGFNEQFFGPGTRLTVL.

This clonotype has only a few counts. This chain joins TRBV7-8 and TRBJ2-3; TRBD2 aligns across 9 bases. The germline V gene encodes CDR1 SGHVS and CDR2 FQNEAQ. The CDR3 runs to 18 residues. With V trimmed by 2 bases and J by 4 bases, 13 bases remained unmatched. Here the CDR3 DNA reads TGTGCCAGCAGCTTATGGGGACGTGCGGGGGGGCCCCCAGATACGCAGTATTTT. Its protein is CASSLWGRAGGPPDTQYF.

This clonotype was recorded many times. The chain has TRBV6-1 and TRBJ1-3; D is undetermined. The V and J ends lost 2 bases and 0 bases respectively, with 8 bases between them. The CDR3 consists of 15 residues. Germline V gene data show CDR1 as MNHNS and CDR2 as SASEGT. The CDR3 loop reads CASSETGSSGNTIYF. The CDR3, as DNA: TGTGCCAGCAGTGAAACTGGCAGCTCTGGAAACACCATATATTTT.

This sequence joins TRBV5-1 and TRBJ2-7; the D is unclear. The CDR3 totals 14 residues. CDR1 is SGHRS and CDR2 is YFSETQ in the germline V gene. Trimming cost V 2 bases and J 3 bases, with 12 bases left between them. As DNA, the CDR3 is TGCGCCAGCAGCTTAAGTCACCGAGTCTACGAGCAGTACTTC. As protein: CASSLSHRVYEQYF.

This clonotype occurred many times. V and J are TRBV20-1 and TRBJ2-5; D may be TRBD1 (5 bases). This CDR3 contains 14 residues. The V end lost 1 base, the J end lost 7 bases, and 16 bases lay between the germline ends. Germline loops: CDR1 DFQATT, CDR2 SNEGSKA (reference sequence). In DNA, the CDR3 is TGCAGTGCTAGAGTCCTCACCCGTAGGGGGACCCAGTACTTC. Translating gives CSARVLTRRGTQYF.

Ten or more counts support this clonotype. This sequence joins TRBV28 and TRBJ2-3; no clear D gene. Germline lookup yields CDR1 MDHEN and CDR2 SYDVKM. Trimming left V 1 base short and J 6 bases short, with 14 bases between. The CDR3 loop spans 15 amino acids. The CDR3 is CASSLLGNLRDTQYF. As DNA, the CDR3 is TGTGCCAGCAGTTTATTGGGAAATCTTCGGGATACGCAGTATTTT.

This clonotype was counted ten times or more. The chain is built from TRBV5-1 and TRBJ1-2, with TRBD1 matching over 8 bases. V was pared by 4 bases and J by 2 bases, with 4 bases of the junction left unmatched. The CDR3 covers 14 residues. CDR1 and CDR2 (germline): SGHRS, YFSETQ. CDR3 in DNA: TGCGCCAGCAGCACCCGGACAGGGAACTATGGCTACACCTTC. Residues: CASSTRTGNYGYTF.

This clonotype was seen at least ten times. The V gene is TRBV20-1, the J gene TRBJ2-2, with D perhaps TRBD2 (6 bases). The length of the CDR3 is 14 residues. Germline V lookup: CDR1 DFQATT, CDR2 SNEGSKA (reference sequence). V was trimmed by 5 bases and J by 1 base, leaving 11 bases between them. This chain's CDR3 is CSAWGGLNTGELFF. The CDR3 region has the DNA TGCAGTGCTTGGGGAGGATTGAACACCGGGGAGCTGTTTTTT.

This clonotype was seen repeatedly, ten times or more. The genes are TRBV7-3 and TRBJ2-3; D gene ambiguous. The V gene's germline CDR1 is SGHTA and CDR2 FQGTGA. The ends were cut back, 5 bases at V and 3 bases at J, with 15 bases in the middle. This CDR3 is 15 amino acids long. CDR3 nucleotides: TGTGCCAGCAGCGCCCACCTTCGACAAACAGATACGCAGTATTTT. As protein: CASSAHLRQTDTQYF.

This clonotype was counted at least ten times. V usage is TRBV5-5 and J usage is TRBJ1-1; TRBD1 aligns across 8 bases. V was clipped by 1 base and J by 3 bases; unmatched bases: 8. The V gene's germline CDR1 is SGHKS and CDR2 YYEKEE (reference sequence). The CDR3 runs to 16 residues. CDR3 amino acids: CASSLRTGKGYTEAFF. The CDR3 DNA sequence: TGTGCCAGCAGCTTGCGGACAGGGAAGGGTTACACTGAAGCTTTCTTT. Complete variable domain (other parts from reference TRBV5-5 and TRBJ1-1): DAGVTQSPTHLIKTRGQQVTLRCSPISGHKSVSWYQQVLGQGPQFIFQYYEKEERGRGNFPDRFSARQFPNYSSELNVNALLLGDSALYLCASSLRTGKGYTEAFFGQGTRLTVV.

This clonotype has a handful of counts. J is TRBJ2-7 and V is TRBV7-2; D not resolved. CDR1 is SGHTA and CDR2 is FQGNSA in the germline V gene. CDR3 size: 14 residues. The ends were cut back, 1 base at V and 9 bases at J, with 16 bases in the middle. The CDR3 nucleotides read TGTGCCAGCAGCTTAGTCTATGGACCGCTCGGGCAGTACTTC. Protein sequence: CASSLVYGPLGQYF.

This clonotype has ten or more counts. The V call is TRBV5-1, the J call TRBJ2-3; D uncertain. This CDR3 has 16 residues. Trimming stripped 0 bases from V and 1 base from J, with 12 bases between. Germline V gene sequence: CDR1 SGHRS, CDR2 YFSETQ. The CDR3 loop is CASSLAPRGGTDTQYF. In nucleotides, the CDR3 is TGCGCCAGCAGCTTGGCTCCTAGAGGAGGCACAGATACGCAGTATTTT.

The table lists this clonotype with many counts. The chain recombines TRBV6-1 with TRBJ2-7, with TRBD2 identical over 15 bases. CDR1 MNHNS and CDR2 SASEGT come from the germline V gene. The CDR3 extends over 15 amino acids. J gave up 6 bases and V 5 bases, and 5 bases lay outside the gene matches. The CDR3 reads CASSRGLAGGGEQYF. CDR3 coding DNA: TGTGCCAGCAGTCGCGGACTAGCGGGAGGGGGCGAGCAGTACTTC.

This clonotype was picked up a small number of times. The chain employs TRBV9 and TRBJ2-1; the match to TRBD2 covers 11 bases. V lost 3 bases to trimming and J lost 7 bases; unmatched junction nucleotides: 6. The germline CDR1 and CDR2 sequences are SGDLS and YYNGEE. The CDR3 totals 15 residues. The CDR3 reads CASSGTSGSVNEQFF. The CDR3 DNA reads TGTGCCAGCAGCGGTACTAGCGGGAGTGTTAATGAGCAGTTCTTC.

This clonotype was seen many times. The rearrangement joins TRBV5-1 to TRBJ2-7; D possibly corresponds to TRBD1 (6 bases). CDR1 and CDR2 from the germline V gene are SGHRS and YFSETQ. V was pared by 6 bases and J by 1 base, with 26 bases between. The CDR3 sequence is 18 residues long. CDR3 nucleotide sequence: TGCGCCAGCACTACTGGAAGGGGGAGATACGACAGGTCCTACGAGCAGTACTTC. Protein product: CASTTGRGRYDRSYEQYF.

V is TRBV10-3 and J is TRBJ2-7, with 8 bases identical to TRBD1. Germline-derived CDR1 and CDR2 are ENHRY and SYGVKD. The CDR3 is made up of 14 amino acids. V trimming: 3 bases; J trimming: 6 bases; junction bases outside the gene matches: 7. CDR3 in amino acids: CAISDRQGTGEQYF. The CDR3 DNA is TGTGCCATCAGTGACCGACAGGGGACGGGCGAGCAGTACTTC.

This clonotype was seen ten or more times. The rearrangement joins TRBV11-1 to TRBJ2-7; 10 bases are a match to TRBD1. Germline CDR1 SGHAT, CDR2 FQDESV (reference sequence). This CDR3 is built from 17 residues. After removal of 4 bases from V and 6 bases from J, the junction contained 15 bases not matched to a gene. CDR3 sequence (DNA): TGTGCCAGCAGCTCCCCCCGGCGACAGGGGGCCATAAGCGAGCAGTACTTC. The encoded protein is CASSSPRRQGAISEQYF. Using reference TRBV11-1 and TRBJ2-7 for the parts outside the CDR3, the full variable domain is EAEVAQSPRYKITEKSQAVAFWCDPISGHATLYWYRQILGQGPELLVQFQDESVVDDSQLPKDRFSAERLKGVDSTLKIQPAELGDSAMYLCASSSPRRQGAISEQYFGPGTRLTVT.

The chain links TRBV5-6 to TRBJ2-6; 8 bases fit TRBD1. The CDR3 loop spans 15 amino acids. V lost 2 bases to trimming and J lost 4 bases; unmatched junction nucleotides: 2. The V gene's germline CDR1 is SGHDT and CDR2 YYEEEE. CDR3 amino acids: CASSFRGRGANVLTF. The CDR3 region has the DNA TGTGCCAGCAGCTTCAGGGGGCGGGGGGCCAACGTCCTGACTTTC.

This clonotype was counted ten times or more. The rearrangement joins TRBV10-3 to TRBJ2-1, with TRBD2 matching 13 bases. This CDR3 spans 17 amino acids. Germline values: CDR1 ENHRY, CDR2 SYGVKD. With V trimmed by 0 bases and J by 7 bases, 6 bases remained unmatched. CDR3 in DNA: TGTGCCATCAGTGAGTCCTTACTACTAGCGGGGGGGAATGAGCAGTTCTTC. This codes for CAISESLLLAGGNEQFF.

In this sample, this clonotype turned up many times. The chain links TRBV4-3 to TRBJ2-1; TRBD2 is a possible D gene (6 bases). The germline V gene encodes CDR1 LGHNA and CDR2 YSLEER. V lost 4 bases and J lost 10, with 14 bases in between. The CDR3 extends over 13 amino acids. The CDR3 sequence: CASSRAPEGEQFF. The CDR3 DNA reads as TGCGCCAGCAGCCGGGCCCCGGAGGGAGAGCAGTTCTTC.

The CDR3 nucleotides are TGTGCCAGCAGCAGACTAGCGCCTACCAACGGGAATACGCAGTATTTT. It is translated as CASSRLAPTNGNTQYF. The chain links TRBV6-2 or TRBV6-3 to TRBJ2-3; 8 bases map to TRBD2. The germline CDR1 and CDR2 sequences are MNHEY and SVGEGT. V was pared by 6 bases and J by 7 bases, with 15 bases of the junction left unmatched. CDR3 size: 16 residues.